The T cell receptor beta chain under discussion was sequenced for a study of cytomegalovirus exposure and HLA in healthy donors. Whole-study context: A prior analysis found some 110 million unique TCR beta sequences from approximately 190 million T cells.

The CDR3 sequence is 15 residues long. Germline CDR1 is MNHEY and CDR2 is SVGAGI. Trimming removed 5 bases at V and 7 bases at J, with 21 bases between. PCR used 60 Vbeta primers and 13 Jbeta primers. TCRdb keeps only in-frame clones here, not all; method: immunoSEQ multiplex PCR. The repertoire consists of fewer than 60,000 clones, with just under 85% occurring once and the leading ten covering 2.5% to 3%. This clone was detected only once. The source material was PBMCs. This clonotype was obtained from a man between 45 and 60 years old in good health and CMV-seronegative. The chain recombines TRBV6-5 with TRBJ2-7; D possibly corresponds to TRBD2 (5 bases). This chain's CDR3 is CASSRGSSGDREQYF. CDR3 DNA: TGTGCCAGCAGTAGAGGGAGTTCCGGGGATCGAGAGCAGTACTTC.